This T cell receptor beta chain was sequenced in a study of shared clonotypes between healthy human individuals (dated by TCRdb to the early 2020s). For context, the study as a whole: The cohort included a few men and a couple of women between 18 and 49 years of age. To increase sequencing depth and limit assay-specific biases, different laboratories used diverse techniques to prepare libraries and sequence TCR repertoires. Each donor's leukapheresis produced roughly between roughly 0.9 and 8.9 billion PBMCs. The study deeply sequenced blood TCR repertoires of five healthy adults to estimate repertoire size and the extent of clonotype sharing between individuals. For each donor, three plates each were used for CD4 naive and CD4 memory, two plates were used for CD8 naive, and one plate was used for CD8 memory.

What the authors observed across the whole study: Compared with non-shared clonotypes, the clonotypes found in all four sorted-subset donors had higher generation probabilities. The genetic and exposure-history diversity represented was limited by the small number of donors. Sampling was restricted to blood, and TCR repertoires in tissue are likely to differ from TCR repertoires in blood. Pairwise subsampling led to the expectation that sequencing depth would affect the degree of clonotype sharing among donors. Incomplete sequencing was indicated by rarefaction of sorted-subset datasets, despite the large sequencing depth. Naive subsets generally had larger estimated clonotype richness than memory subsets. Approximately 5% of naive CD4, roughly 3.5% of naive CD8, 2% to 2.5% of memory CD4, and roughly 0.4% of memory CD8 clonotypes were shared across a few donors.

TCR CDR3 regions were amplified from genomic DNA by multiplex PCR using the deep immunoSEQ assay. Extracted genomic DNA from each cell subset was spread evenly across all wells of several immunoSEQ 96-well plates, with each plate serving as a replicate. Each replicate PCR for sorted subsets received roughly 0.2 ug genomic DNA, equal to 30,000 or so T cell genomes. The purified libraries were quantified using a Qubit 3.0 fluorometer, sized with a Bioanalyzer 2100, and then quantified again using the KAPA Library Quantification kit. Every immunoSEQ 96-well plate was sequenced on a separate single-read 150-cycle Illumina NextSeq 550 flow cell. From the authors' description of their analysis: Because the immunoSEQ output held only junctional sequences and lacked quality scores, the filtering could not match the filtering applied to full-length reads. Sequences were annotated with PyIR, a Python wrapper for IgBLAST v1.9, and V/J genes and CDR3 were assigned using IMGT germline references. Any read was removed if the V/J assignment was weak (E-value above 1e-6), the CDR3 was missing, or the read contained stop codons, out-of-frame junctions, or ambiguous translated residues. V3J clonotypes were defined by identical inferred V gene, J gene, and CDR3 amino acid sequence. The percentage overlap between two repertoires was calculated by dividing the number of shared unique clonotypes by the size of the smaller repertoire. Richness of each repertoire was evaluated using RTK rarefaction, the Chao1 estimator, and Recon v2.1 estimates of unobserved clonotypes. Generation probabilities for all TCRbeta clonotypes obtained by the gDNA method from several donors were computed using OLGA. In TCRdb, the immuneACCESS table is reduced to in-frame sequences with V and J assigned. These tables do not hold every clone; where another copy was compared, an unresolved V gene accounts for under half, and the others remain unexplained. For V, J and clone size, that table is used; D and trimming come from the DNA. This sample has 110,000 or so clones in its table, and 65% to 75% of those were observed once. Jointly, the top ten make up approximately 23% of the sample.

Of note for this clone: No cognate antigen has been identified for it. Per-nucleotide qualities are absent, and no much larger clonotype sits a single base away.

V has 4 bases trimmed and J has 6 bases trimmed; junction bases matching no gene number 9. The CDR3 contains 15 residues, cysteine and phenylalanine counted. Of the read, only the CDR3 DNA is kept; its 45 bases are in frame from base 1. CDR1 SGHVS and CDR2 FQNEAQ are derived from the germline V gene. Healthy HIV-negative adults with no recently reported acute infections or vaccinations were included as donors. All donors were Caucasian adults living in Nashville, Tennessee, USA. CD8 memory samples consisted of magnetically selected CD45RO+ cells combined with CCR7-negative CD45RA+ effector memory (TemRA) cells. After blood collection by leukapheresis, PBMCs were isolated using Ficoll-Histopaque density gradient centrifugation and then cryopreserved in the vapor phase of liquid nitrogen. Analytical flow cytometry was used to check the purity and quantity of every magnetically sorted T cell population. Each sorted fraction had its genomic DNA isolated and then quantified by UV absorbance on a Nanodrop 2000c.

Sample: memory CD8+ T cells sorted from blood. This specimen's cell subset or site label, per the study, means: CD45RO+ cells pooled with CCR7-negative TemRA cells. This receptor was identified in a woman in her twenties or thirties in good health. The chain was built from TRBV7-8 and TRBJ2-4, with 7 junctional bases fitting TRBD1. DNA sequence: TGTGCCAGCAGCTCAAGTAGGGGGACAGCAAACATTCAGTACTTC. It specifies CASSSSRGTANIQYF.